Each of the 3 T cell receptor beta chains below was sequenced from the same sample in a study of cytomegalovirus exposure and HLA in healthy donors. The PCR was carried out with 60 Vbeta primers and 13 Jbeta primers. Only in-frame clones appear in the TCRdb table, and some are missing; sequencing was by immunoSEQ multiplex PCR. The data contain 210,000 or so clones, around 89% of them seen just once; the ten biggest clones take up approximately 1%. The material sequenced was PBMCs. The receptors were gathered from a woman aged 18-30 years in good health and CMV-seronegative.

This rearrangement joins TRBV19 to TRBJ1-5; no reliable D call. This CDR3 contains 18 residues. Germline CDR1 is LNHDA and CDR2 is SQIVND (reference sequence). V was shortened by 4 bases and J by 0 bases, with 19 bases between the two germline ends. CDR3 in amino acids: CASSTSQVIRFSNQPQHF. For the CDR3, the DNA is TGTGCCAGTAGTACCAGCCAGGTTATTCGATTTAGCAATCAGCCCCAGCATTTT.

This chain links TRBV6-5 with TRBJ1-5, with 9 bases identical to TRBD1. The CDR3 consists of 14 residues. Germline assignment: CDR1 MNHEY and CDR2 SVGAGI. V lost 8 bases, J lost 3 bases, and 5 bases stayed unmatched. DNA of the CDR3: TGTGCCAGCGGCAGACAGGGGGTCAATCAGCCCCAGCATTTT. Protein sequence: CASGRQGVNQPQHF.

This chain uses TRBV5-6 with TRBJ1-1; possible D gene TRBD1, 6 bases. CDR1 is SGHDT and CDR2 is YYEEEE in the germline V gene. The V end was cut by 1 base, the J end by 3 bases, with 16 bases between. CDR3 length equals 16 residues. The CDR3 region has the DNA TGTGCCAGCAGCTTGATAACCACAGGGCGGGACACTGAAGCTTTCTTT. Residues: CASSLITTGRDTEAFF.